One sample yielded the 6 T cell receptor beta chains listed below, sequenced in a study of blood T cells in healthy people across ages. A second roughly 6 to 11 cycle PCR used barcoded and J-beta primers. In TCRdb, the 5' RACE reads were re-called with MiXCR into one record per CDR3 protein. The sample yields some 790,000 distinct CDR3 sequences, 25% to 35% seen once. Sequencing used blood. These receptors all come from a woman older than 75 in good health.

This clonotype was detected ten times or more. The chain recombines TRBV29-1 with TRBJ1-6; TRBD1 agrees at 7 bases. J gave up 10 bases and V 6 bases, and 9 bases lay outside the gene matches. The germline CDR1 and CDR2 sequences are SQVTM and ANQGSEA. CDR3 length: 13 residues. For the CDR3, the DNA is TGCAGCGTGGGATTCGACAGGGAATCACCCCTCCACTTT. It translates to CSVGFDRESPLHF.

This clonotype has ten or more counts. The chain is built from TRBV10-3 and TRBJ1-2; D remains ambiguous. This CDR3 region has 14 residues. Germline lookup yields CDR1 ENHRY and CDR2 SYGVKD. V was clipped by 2 bases and J by 5 bases, with 12 bases between them. CDR3 protein: CAISEEGSGYGYTF. CDR3 sequence (DNA): TGTGCCATCAGTGAGGAGGGTTCGGGTTATGGCTACACCTTC.

The sample holds many counts of this clonotype. This chain uses TRBV15 with TRBJ2-1; no definite D call. V dropped 5 bases and J dropped 5 bases, with 13 bases sitting between them. The CDR3 spans 14 residues. Germline lookup yields CDR1 LNHNV and CDR2 YYDKDF (reference sequence). Here the CDR3 reads CATSSGPHNNEQFF. CDR3 nucleotide sequence: TGTGCCACCAGCTCCGGACCTCACAACAATGAGCAGTTCTTC.

The chain joins TRBV5-1 to TRBJ1-1, with 9 bases lining up with TRBD1. V was clipped by 3 bases and J by 1 base; unmatched bases: 7. The CDR3 is 16 residues long. CDR1 is SGHRS and CDR2 is YFSETQ in the germline V gene. In DNA form, the CDR3 reads TGCGCCAGCAGCTCTAGACAGGGGGTAGCGAACACTGAAGCTTTCTTT. Translation: CASSSRQGVANTEAFF.

As for this clonotype: A much larger clone is a single base away; this may be a read error. V usage is TRBV12-3 or TRBV12-4 and J usage is TRBJ2-1; D is possibly TRBD1 (6 bases). The J call is in doubt because the DNA end fits TRBJ2-7 better. This CDR3 contains 16 residues. The CDR3 spells CASSYYRALSYNEQYF. In DNA form, the CDR3 reads TGTGCCAGCAGTTACTACAGGGCCCTCTCCTACAATGAGCAGTACTTC.

This chain connects TRBV20-1 to TRBJ2-3, with D hard to call. From germline, CDR1 is DFQATT and CDR2 SNEGSKA (reference sequence). V was clipped by 1 base and J by 6 bases, with 5 bases between them. The CDR3 runs 11 residues. The CDR3 sequence is CSARGEDTQYF. The CDR3 DNA reads as TGCAGTGCTAGAGGCGAGGATACGCAGTATTTT.